The source of this TCR beta chain is a study of T cell clonotyping in hematopoietic cell transplantation. Findings of the study overall: At the given depth, recipient repertoires were over 97% de novo clonotypes. Pathologically expanded recipient clonotypes increased progressively from day 30 to day 180 as diversity fell.

The CDR3 is 15 amino acids. The germline V and J ends were trimmed by 2 bases and 2 bases, with 9 bases remaining between them. Germline loops: CDR1 WSHSY, CDR2 SAAADI. Data came from immunoSEQ multiplex PCR; TCRdb stores just in-frame clones and leaves some out. The sample holds fewer than 10,000 clones, about 89% seen once. For this clone: As yet, its antigen is unknown.

The chain has TRBV10-2 and TRBJ2-2; a weak D match, TRBD1 (5 bases). The clonotype originates from a male patient in his sixties who had an allogeneic stem cell transplant from a related donor, so the T cells may come from the graft donor. Some clones in this sample may be carry-over from other donors' samples. The sample was peripheral blood mononuclear cells, taken at the time of graft-versus-host disease after allogeneic stem cell transplant. CDR3 region: CASSERQINTGELFF. The CDR3, as DNA: TGCGCCAGCAGTGAGCGACAGATTAACACCGGGGAGCTGTTTTTT.